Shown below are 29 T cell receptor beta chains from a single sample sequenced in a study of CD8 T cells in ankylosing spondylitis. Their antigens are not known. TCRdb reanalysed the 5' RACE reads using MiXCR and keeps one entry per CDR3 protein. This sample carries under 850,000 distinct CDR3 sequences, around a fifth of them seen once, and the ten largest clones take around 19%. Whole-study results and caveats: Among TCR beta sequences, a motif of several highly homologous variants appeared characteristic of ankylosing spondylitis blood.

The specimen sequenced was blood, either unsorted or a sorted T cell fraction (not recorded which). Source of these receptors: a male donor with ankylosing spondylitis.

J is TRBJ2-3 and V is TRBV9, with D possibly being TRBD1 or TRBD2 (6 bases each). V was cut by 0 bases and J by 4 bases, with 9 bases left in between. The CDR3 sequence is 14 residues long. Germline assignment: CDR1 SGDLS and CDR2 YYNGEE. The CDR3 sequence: CASSVDGGADTQYF. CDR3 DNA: TGTGCCAGCAGCGTAGACGGGGGCGCAGATACGCAGTATTTT.

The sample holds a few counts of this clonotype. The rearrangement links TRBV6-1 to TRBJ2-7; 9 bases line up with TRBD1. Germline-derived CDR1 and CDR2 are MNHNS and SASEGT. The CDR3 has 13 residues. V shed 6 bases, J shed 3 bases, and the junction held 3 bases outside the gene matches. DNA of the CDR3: TGTGCCAGCAGGAGGGACAGGGTCTACGAGCAGTACTTC. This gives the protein CASRRDRVYEQYF.

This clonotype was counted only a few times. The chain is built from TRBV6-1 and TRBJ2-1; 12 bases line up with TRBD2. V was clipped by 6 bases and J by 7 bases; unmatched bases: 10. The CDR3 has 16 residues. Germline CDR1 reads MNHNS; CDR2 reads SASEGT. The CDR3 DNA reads TGTGCCAGCAGCCTATCTCTAGCGGGGGGGCGGAATGAGCAGTTCTTC. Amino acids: CASSLSLAGGRNEQFF.

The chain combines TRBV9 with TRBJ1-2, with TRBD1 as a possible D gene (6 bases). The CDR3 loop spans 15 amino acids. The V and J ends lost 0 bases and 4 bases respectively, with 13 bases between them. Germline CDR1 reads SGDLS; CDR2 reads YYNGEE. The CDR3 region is CASSVAPGVGYGYTF. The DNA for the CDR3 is TGTGCCAGCAGCGTAGCCCCAGGGGTTGGCTATGGCTACACCTTC.

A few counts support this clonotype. CDR3 residues: CASSVVGNLGQETQYF. Written as DNA, the CDR3 is TGTGCCAGCAGCGTAGTCGGCAACCTGGGGCAAGAGACCCAGTACTTC. The chain joins TRBV9 to TRBJ2-5; D is uncertain. The V gene lost 0 bases and the J gene lost 2 bases, with 14 bases spanning the gap. CDR1 is SGDLS, CDR2 YYNGEE, per germline. The length of the CDR3 is 16 residues. The whole variable domain, filled in from reference TRBV9 and TRBJ2-5, reads DSGVTQTPKHLITATGQRVTLRCSPRSGDLSVYWYQQSLDQGLQFLIQYYNGEERAKGNILERFSAQQFPDLHSELNLSSLELGDSALYFCASSVVGNLGQETQYFGPGTRLLVL.

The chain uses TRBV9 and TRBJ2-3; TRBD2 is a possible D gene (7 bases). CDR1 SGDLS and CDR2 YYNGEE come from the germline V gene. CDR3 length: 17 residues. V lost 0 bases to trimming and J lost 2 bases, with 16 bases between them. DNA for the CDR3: TGTGCCAGCAGCGTAGGGTGGGGGGGCTCTTCCACAGATACGCAGTATTTT. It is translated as CASSVGWGGSSTDTQYF.

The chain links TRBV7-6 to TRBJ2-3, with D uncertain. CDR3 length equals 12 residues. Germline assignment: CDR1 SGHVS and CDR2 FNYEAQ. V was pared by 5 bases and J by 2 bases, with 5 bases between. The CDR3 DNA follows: TGTGCCAGCAGCCGCCTCACAGATACGCAGTATTTT. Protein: CASSRLTDTQYF. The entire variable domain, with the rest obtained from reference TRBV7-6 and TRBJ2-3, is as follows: GAGVSQSPRYKVTKRGQDVALRCDPISGHVSLYWYRQALGQGPEFLTYFNYEAQQDKSGLPNDRFSAERPEGSISTLTIQRTEQRDSAMYRCASSRLTDTQYFGPGTRLTVL.

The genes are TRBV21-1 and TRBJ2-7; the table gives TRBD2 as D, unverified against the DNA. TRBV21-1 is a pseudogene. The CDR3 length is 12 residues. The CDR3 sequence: CASSPALYEQYF. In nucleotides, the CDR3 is TGTGCCAGCAGCCCAGCCCTCTACGAGCAGTACTTC.

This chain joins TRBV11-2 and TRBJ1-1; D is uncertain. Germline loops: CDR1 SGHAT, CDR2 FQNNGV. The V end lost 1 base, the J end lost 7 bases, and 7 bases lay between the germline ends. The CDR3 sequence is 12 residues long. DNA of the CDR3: TGTGCCAGCAGCTTAGTAGCGAATGAAGCTTTCTTT. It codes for CASSLVANEAFF.

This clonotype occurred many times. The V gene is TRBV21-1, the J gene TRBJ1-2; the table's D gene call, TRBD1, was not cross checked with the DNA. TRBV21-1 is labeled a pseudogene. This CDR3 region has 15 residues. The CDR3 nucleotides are TGTGCCAGCAGCCCCCGGGACCATCGTTTTGAGGGCTACACCTTC. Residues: CASSPRDHRFEGYTF.

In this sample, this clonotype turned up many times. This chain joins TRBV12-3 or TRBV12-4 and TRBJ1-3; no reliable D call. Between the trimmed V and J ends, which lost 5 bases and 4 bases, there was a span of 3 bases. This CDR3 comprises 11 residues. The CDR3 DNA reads TGTGCCAGCAGTCCGGGAAACACCATATATTTT. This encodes CASSPGNTIYF.

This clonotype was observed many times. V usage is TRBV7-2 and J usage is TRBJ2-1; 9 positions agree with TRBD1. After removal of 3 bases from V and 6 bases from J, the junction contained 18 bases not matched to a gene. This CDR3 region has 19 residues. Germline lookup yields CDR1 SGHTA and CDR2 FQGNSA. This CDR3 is CASSLRGIVRDRVFNEQFF. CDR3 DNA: TGTGCCAGCAGCTTGCGGGGCATCGTCCGGGACAGGGTATTCAATGAGCAGTTCTTC.

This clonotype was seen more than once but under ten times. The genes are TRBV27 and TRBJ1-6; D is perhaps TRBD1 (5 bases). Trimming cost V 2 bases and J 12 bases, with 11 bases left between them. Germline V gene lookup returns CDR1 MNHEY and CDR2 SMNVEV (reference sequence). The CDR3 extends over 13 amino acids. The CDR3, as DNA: TGTGCCAGCAGTTTAAAGGGGACCGGACCCCTCCACTTT. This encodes CASSLKGTGPLHF.

In DNA, the CDR3 is TGCGCCAGCAGCCAAGTCGGTCTGTTCCCCTACGAGCAGTACTTC. This encodes CASSQVGLFPYEQYF. J is TRBJ2-7 and V is TRBV4-1; D uncertain. Germline V gene sequence: CDR1 MGHRA, CDR2 YSYEKL. Trimming removed 1 base from V and 2 bases from J, with 12 bases in between. CDR3 length: 15 amino acids.

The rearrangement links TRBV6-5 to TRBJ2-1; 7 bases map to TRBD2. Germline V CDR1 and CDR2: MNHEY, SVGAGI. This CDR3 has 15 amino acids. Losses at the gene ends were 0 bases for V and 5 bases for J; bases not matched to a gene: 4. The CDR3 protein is CASSYSGGRNNEQFF. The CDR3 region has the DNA TGTGCCAGCAGTTACTCAGGCGGGAGAAACAATGAGCAGTTCTTC.

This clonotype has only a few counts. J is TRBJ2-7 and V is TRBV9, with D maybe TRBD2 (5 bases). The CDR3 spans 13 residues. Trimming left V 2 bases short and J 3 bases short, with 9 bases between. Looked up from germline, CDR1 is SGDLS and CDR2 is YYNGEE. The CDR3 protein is CASSVTEGYEQYF. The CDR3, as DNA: TGTGCCAGCAGCGTCACCGAGGGCTACGAGCAGTACTTC. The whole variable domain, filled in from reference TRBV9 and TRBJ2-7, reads DSGVTQTPKHLITATGQRVTLRCSPRSGDLSVYWYQQSLDQGLQFLIQYYNGEERAKGNILERFSAQQFPDLHSELNLSSLELGDSALYFCASSVTEGYEQYFGPGTRLTVT.

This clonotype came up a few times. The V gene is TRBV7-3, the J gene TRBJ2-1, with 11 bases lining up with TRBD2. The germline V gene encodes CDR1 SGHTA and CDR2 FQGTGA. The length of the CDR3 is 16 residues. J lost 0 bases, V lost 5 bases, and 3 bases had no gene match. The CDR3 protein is CASSISGGASYNEQFF. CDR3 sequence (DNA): TGTGCCAGCAGCATTAGCGGGGGGGCCTCCTACAATGAGCAGTTCTTC. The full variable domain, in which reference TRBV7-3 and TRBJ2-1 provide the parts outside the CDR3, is GAGVSQTPSNKVTEKGKYVELRCDPISGHTALYWYRQSLGQGPEFLIYFQGTGAADDSGLPNDRFFAVRPEGSVSTLKIQRTERGDSAVYLCASSISGGASYNEQFFGPGTRLTVL.

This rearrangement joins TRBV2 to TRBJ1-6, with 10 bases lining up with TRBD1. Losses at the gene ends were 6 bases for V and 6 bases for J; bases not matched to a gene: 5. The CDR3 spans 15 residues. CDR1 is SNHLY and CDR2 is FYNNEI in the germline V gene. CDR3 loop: CASSPGDRGNSPLHF. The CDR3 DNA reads TGTGCCAGCAGCCCAGGGGACAGGGGTAATTCACCCCTCCACTTT.

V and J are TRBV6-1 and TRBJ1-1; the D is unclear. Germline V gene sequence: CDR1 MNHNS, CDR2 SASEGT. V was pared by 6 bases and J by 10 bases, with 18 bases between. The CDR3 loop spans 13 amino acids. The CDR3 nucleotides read TGTGCCAGCAGCGACCACCGGGCCGGGCGAGCTTTCTTT. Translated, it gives CASSDHRAGRAFF.

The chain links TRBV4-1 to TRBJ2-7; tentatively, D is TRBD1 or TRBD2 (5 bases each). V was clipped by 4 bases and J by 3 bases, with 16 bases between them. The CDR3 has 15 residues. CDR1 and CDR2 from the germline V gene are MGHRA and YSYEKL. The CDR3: CASSLTGDGIYEQYF. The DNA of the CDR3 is TGCGCCAGCAGCCTGACCGGGGACGGAATCTACGAGCAGTACTTC.

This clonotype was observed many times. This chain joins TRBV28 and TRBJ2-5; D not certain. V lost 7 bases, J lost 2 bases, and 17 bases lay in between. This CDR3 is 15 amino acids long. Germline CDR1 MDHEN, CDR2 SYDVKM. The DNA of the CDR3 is TGTGCCAGCACCACACTCTCGGCGGTACAAGAGACCCAGTACTTC. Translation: CASTTLSAVQETQYF.

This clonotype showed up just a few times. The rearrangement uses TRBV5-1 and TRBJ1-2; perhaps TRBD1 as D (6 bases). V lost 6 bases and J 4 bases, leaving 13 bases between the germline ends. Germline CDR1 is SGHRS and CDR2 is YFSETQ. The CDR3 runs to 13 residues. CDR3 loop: CASNGGSGYGYTF. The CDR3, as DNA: TGCGCCAGCAATGGGGGCTCGGGCTATGGCTACACCTTC. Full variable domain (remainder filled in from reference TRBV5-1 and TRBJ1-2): KAGVTQTPRYLIKTRGQQVTLSCSPISGHRSVSWYQQTPGQGLQFLFEYFSETQRNKGNFPGRFSGRQFSNSRSEMNVSTLELGDSALYLCASNGGSGYGYTFGSGTRLTVV.

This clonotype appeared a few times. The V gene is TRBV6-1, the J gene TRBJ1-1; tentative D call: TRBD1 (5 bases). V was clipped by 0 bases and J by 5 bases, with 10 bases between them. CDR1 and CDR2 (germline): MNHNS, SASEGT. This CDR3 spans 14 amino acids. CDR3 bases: TGTGCCAGCAGTGAAGCTGGGGGGAGAACTGAAGCTTTCTTT. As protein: CASSEAGGRTEAFF.

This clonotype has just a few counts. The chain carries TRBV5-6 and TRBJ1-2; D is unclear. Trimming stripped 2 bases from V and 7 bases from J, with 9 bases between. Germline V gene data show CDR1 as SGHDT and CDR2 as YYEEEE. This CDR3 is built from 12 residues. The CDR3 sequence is CASSFSVFGYTF. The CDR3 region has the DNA TGTGCCAGCAGCTTCTCAGTTTTTGGCTACACCTTC.

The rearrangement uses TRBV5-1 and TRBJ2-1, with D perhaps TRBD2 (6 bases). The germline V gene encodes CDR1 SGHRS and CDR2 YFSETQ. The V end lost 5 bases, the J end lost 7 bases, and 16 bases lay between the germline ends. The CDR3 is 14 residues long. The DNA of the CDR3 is TGCGCCAGCAGTACGGGAGAAATGGAAAATGAGCAGTTCTTC. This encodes CASSTGEMENEQFF.

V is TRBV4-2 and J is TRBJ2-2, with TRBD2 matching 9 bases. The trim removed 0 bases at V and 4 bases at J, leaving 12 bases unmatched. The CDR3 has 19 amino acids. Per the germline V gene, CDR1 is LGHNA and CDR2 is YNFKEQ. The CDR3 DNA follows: TGTGCCAGCAGCCAAGATCCGCTAGCGGGACCATTGGTCACCGGGGAGCTGTTTTTT. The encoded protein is CASSQDPLAGPLVTGELFF.

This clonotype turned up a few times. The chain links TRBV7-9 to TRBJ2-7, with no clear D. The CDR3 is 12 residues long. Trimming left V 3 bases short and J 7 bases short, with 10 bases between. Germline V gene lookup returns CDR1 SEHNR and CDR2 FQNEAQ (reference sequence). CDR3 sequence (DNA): TGTGCCAGCAGCTTTTTTTACGGGGAGCAGTACTTC. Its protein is CASSFFYGEQYF.

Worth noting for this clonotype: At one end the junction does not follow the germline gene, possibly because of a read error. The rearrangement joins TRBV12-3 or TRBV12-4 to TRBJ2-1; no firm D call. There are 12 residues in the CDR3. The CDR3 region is CASSSLYDEQFF. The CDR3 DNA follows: TGTGCCAGCAGCTCACTCTACGATGAGCAGTTCTTC.

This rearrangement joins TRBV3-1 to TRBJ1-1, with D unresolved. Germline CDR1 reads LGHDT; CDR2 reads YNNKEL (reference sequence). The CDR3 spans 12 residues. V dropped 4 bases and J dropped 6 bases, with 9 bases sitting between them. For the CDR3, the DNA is TGTGCCAGCAGCCTTGTGGATTCTGAAGCTTTCTTT. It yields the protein CASSLVDSEAFF.